The 23 T cell receptor beta chains listed next were all sequenced from one sample in a study of OX40 agonist ivuxolimab in advanced cancers. Clones were sequenced by immunoSEQ multiplex PCR, and TCRdb holds only the in-frame ones, with some missing. Of approximately 90,000 clones listed, about 83% are singletons. This sample comprised CD4+ or CD8+ T cells sorted from blood, obtained in a trial of the OX40 agonist ivuxolimab. The source of these receptors is an adult with an advanced solid tumor such as melanoma, head and neck, liver or kidney cancer.

The chain links TRBV10-2 to TRBJ1-2, with D perhaps TRBD1 (6 bases). The CDR3 contains 13 residues. Germline assignment: CDR1 WSHSY and CDR2 SAAADI. The V end lost 3 bases, the J end lost 1 base, and 6 bases lay between the germline ends. CDR3 protein: CASSDRGNYGYTF. Here the CDR3 DNA reads TGCGCCAGCAGTGACAGGGGTAACTATGGCTACACCTTC.

V and J are TRBV29-1 and TRBJ2-7, with 12 bases that match TRBD2. The CDR3 length is 18 residues. The ends lost 5 bases at V and 0 bases at J; junction bases unmatched: 14. Germline CDR1 SQVTM, CDR2 ANQGSEA. CDR3 sequence: CSVSPRPRLAGDSYEQYF. The CDR3 nucleotides are TGCAGCGTTTCGCCCAGACCCCGACTAGCGGGAGACTCCTACGAGCAGTACTTC.

The rearrangement uses TRBV19 and TRBJ1-1; weak D call: TRBD1 (5 bases). V was trimmed by 11 bases and J by 4 bases, leaving 26 bases between them. The CDR3 is 16 residues long. Germline-derived CDR1 and CDR2 are LNHDA and SQIVND (reference sequence). CDR3 nucleotides: TGTGCCCCCGACCCTGGATGGGGCTCCGGAGGCACTGAAGCTTTCTTT. This codes for CAPDPGWGSGGTEAFF.

This clone has more than one count but fewer than ten. The chain uses TRBV6-1 and TRBJ1-1; D is ambiguous. The CDR3 is made up of 12 amino acids. Germline lookup yields CDR1 MNHNS and CDR2 SASEGT. V was trimmed by 7 bases and J by 5 bases, leaving 11 bases between them. In nucleotides, the CDR3 is TGTGCCAGCATGGGAGGGCCGACTGAAGCTTTCTTT. Translated: CASMGGPTEAFF.

This clone came up a few times. The chain combines TRBV18 with TRBJ2-7, with TRBD1 matching over 7 bases. The trim removed 3 bases at V and 1 base at J, leaving 6 bases unmatched. The CDR3 totals 15 residues. CDR1 and CDR2 from the germline V gene are KGHSH and LQKENI. The CDR3 DNA reads TGTGCCAGCTCACCTTCAGTGGACAGGTCCTACGAGCAGTACTTC. Translated: CASSPSVDRSYEQYF.

This clone was counted once. The chain combines TRBV7-3 with TRBJ2-3; 8 bases line up with TRBD1. V was pared by 3 bases and J by 3 bases, with 5 bases of the junction left unmatched. CDR3 size: 15 residues. CDR1 is SGHTA and CDR2 is FQGTGA in the germline V gene. The CDR3 region has the DNA TGTGCCAGCAGCTTCAGGGGGCGAGAGACAGATACGCAGTATTTT. Amino acids: CASSFRGRETDTQYF.

V and J are TRBV18 and TRBJ2-1; D gene uncertain. The CDR3 runs to 17 residues. The V and J ends lost 0 bases and 5 bases respectively, with 17 bases between them. Germline V gene data show CDR1 as KGHSH and CDR2 as LQKENI. The CDR3 protein is CASSPPSPESANNEQFF. The CDR3 bases are TGTGCCAGCTCACCACCTTCCCCTGAGTCCGCCAACAATGAGCAGTTCTTC.

The V gene is TRBV7-2, the J gene TRBJ2-2; D remains unclear. This CDR3 has 12 amino acids. Trimming removed 5 bases from V and 8 bases from J, with 9 bases in between. Germline loops: CDR1 SGHTA, CDR2 FQGNSA. The CDR3 DNA is TGTGCCAGCAGCCCCCCCCGGGGGGAGCTGTTTTTT. This gives the protein CASSPPRGELFF.

Worth noting for this clone: A junction end diverges from the germline sequence, so it may reflect a read error. This chain connects TRBV7-2 to TRBJ2-1, with TRBD2 matching over 11 bases. Germline V gene lookup returns CDR1 SGHTA and CDR2 FQGNSA. There are 14 residues in the CDR3. In DNA form, the CDR3 reads TGTGCCAGCAGCCTAGCGGGGGGATACAATGAGCAGTTCTTC. Translated, it gives CASSLAGGYNEQFF.

This chain joins TRBV18 and TRBJ2-1; 8 nucleotides align to TRBD2. This CDR3 region has 16 residues. Trimming at V came to 4 bases and at J to 2 bases, leaving 7 bases not matched to a gene. The germline V gene has CDR1 KGHSH and CDR2 LQKENI. The CDR3 reads CASSLGGRTAYNEQFF. The CDR3, as DNA: TGTGCCAGCTCACTTGGCGGGAGGACCGCCTACAATGAGCAGTTCTTC.

The chain couples TRBV7-3 to TRBJ1-2; D ambiguous. Per the germline V gene, CDR1 is SGHTA and CDR2 is FQGTGA. V was cut by 5 bases and J by 4 bases, with 17 bases left in between. There are 15 residues in the CDR3. The CDR3 region is CASSQPPGRTYGYTF. DNA for the CDR3: TGTGCCAGCAGCCAGCCCCCGGGCAGGACCTATGGCTACACCTTC.

The chain couples TRBV7-8 to TRBJ1-2; D not resolved. The length of the CDR3 is 14 residues. Trimming removed 0 bases at V and 0 bases at J, with 5 bases between. The V gene's germline CDR1 is SGHVS and CDR2 FQNEAQ. The chain's CDR3 is CASSLAVANYGYTF. In DNA form, the CDR3 reads TGTGCCAGCAGCTTAGCGGTCGCTAACTATGGCTACACCTTC.

This clone has only one observation. The gene calls are TRBV19 and TRBJ2-2; 13 positions match TRBD2. V dropped 6 bases and J dropped 0; count of bases not matched to a gene: 1. The germline V gene encodes CDR1 LNHDA and CDR2 SQIVND (reference sequence). The CDR3 has 16 residues. The DNA for the CDR3 is TGTGCCAGTAGGACTAGCGGGAGGACGAACACCGGGGAGCTGTTTTTT. It yields the protein CASRTSGRTNTGELFF.

The gene calls are TRBV30 and TRBJ1-1; no reliable D call. This CDR3 is 12 amino acids long. V gave up 4 bases and J gave up 4 bases, with 10 bases separating them. Germline V lookup: CDR1 GTSNPN, CDR2 SVGIG (reference sequence). The CDR3 region has the DNA TGTGCCTGGAACAACATCGGCACTGAAGCTTTCTTT. Protein: CAWNNIGTEAFF.

Note on this clone: The same CDR3 also results from other DNA sequences found in this sample. J is TRBJ2-4 and V is TRBV5-1; weak D call: TRBD1 (6 bases). The germline gives CDR1 SGHRS, CDR2 YFSETQ. V was shortened by 4 bases and J by 0 bases, with 14 bases between the two germline ends. The CDR3 has 16 amino acids. CDR3 DNA: TGCGCCAGCAGCCCACGGACAGATTTAGCCAAAAACATTCAGTACTTC. Translated, it gives CASSPRTDLAKNIQYF.

V gene TRBV27 combines with J gene TRBJ1-5; 9 nucleotides agree with TRBD1. Germline CDR1 is MNHEY and CDR2 is SMNVEV (reference sequence). With 7 bases clipped from V and 0 bases from J, the junction kept 7 bases outside the gene matches. The CDR3 is 16 amino acids. As DNA, the CDR3 is TGTGCCAGCAACCGACAGGGGGGAGATAGCAATCAGCCCCAGCATTTT. This codes for CASNRQGGDSNQPQHF.

This clone came up once. J is TRBJ1-5 and V is TRBV6-1, with D possibly matching TRBD1 (5 bases). Deletions cut 4 bases from V and 5 bases from J, with 24 bases between. From germline, CDR1 is MNHNS and CDR2 SASEGT. The CDR3 has 18 amino acids. The CDR3 spells CASSGNRPGPTADQPQHF. The DNA of the CDR3 is TGTGCCAGCAGTGGAAATCGTCCAGGGCCGACGGCAGATCAGCCCCAGCATTTT.

V and J are TRBV4-1 and TRBJ2-3, with D tentatively TRBD1 (6 bases). This CDR3 region has 12 residues. V was pared by 2 bases and J by 6 bases, with 6 bases between. CDR1 MGHRA and CDR2 YSYEKL come from the germline V gene. The CDR3 protein is CASSQTGDTQYF. In nucleotides, the CDR3 is TGCGCCAGCAGCCAAACAGGGGATACGCAGTATTTT.

The V call is TRBV29-1, the J call TRBJ1-3, with D possibly TRBD1 on 6 matching bases. The CDR3 contains 15 residues. The V and J ends lost 0 bases and 4 bases respectively, with 13 bases between them. CDR1 is SQVTM, CDR2 ANQGSEA, per germline. This CDR3 reads CSVEDPRTAGNTIYF. CDR3 DNA: TGCAGCGTTGAAGATCCCCGGACAGCAGGAAACACCATATATTTT.

The genes are TRBV5-4 and TRBJ1-5; maybe TRBD1 (5 bases). The CDR3 runs to 15 residues. Germline V gives CDR1 SGHNT, CDR2 YYREEE (reference sequence). V lost 5 bases and J lost 2, with 14 bases in between. CDR3 coding DNA: TGTGCCAGCAGTGTCTCAGGGCCAGGCAATCAGCCCCAGCATTTT. Translation: CASSVSGPGNQPQHF. Together with reference TRBV5-4 and TRBJ1-5, the CDR3 gives the full variable domain: ETGVTQSPTHLIKTRGQQVTLRCSSQSGHNTVSWYQQALGQGPQFIFQYYREEENGRGNFPPRFSGLQFPNYSSELNVNALELDDSALYLCASSVSGPGNQPQHFGDGTRLSIL.

J is TRBJ1-2 and V is TRBV18; the D is unclear. V lost 4 bases to trimming and J lost 6 bases, with 12 bases between them. Germline-derived CDR1 and CDR2 are KGHSH and LQKENI. The CDR3 runs 13 residues. Here the CDR3 reads CASSHSFGDGYTF. As DNA, the CDR3 is TGTGCCAGCTCACACTCCTTTGGGGATGGCTACACCTTC.

The chain has TRBV9 and TRBJ1-2; unclear D gene. CDR3 size: 16 residues. Germline lookup yields CDR1 SGDLS and CDR2 YYNGEE. Deletions cut 0 bases from V and 7 bases from J, with 19 bases between. This chain's CDR3 is CASSVGLVLAESGYTF. As DNA, the CDR3 is TGTGCCAGCAGCGTAGGGTTGGTCTTAGCCGAAAGTGGCTACACCTTC.

The rearrangement joins TRBV7-2 to TRBJ1-1; D is uncertain. V gave up 7 bases and J gave up 1 base, with 7 bases separating them. The CDR3 is 12 residues long. Germline V gene data show CDR1 as SGHTA and CDR2 as FQGNSA. The DNA of the CDR3 is TGTGCCAGCACATGGGGGAACACTGAAGCTTTCTTT. It yields the protein CASTWGNTEAFF.